The next 21 T cell receptor beta chains were all read from a single sample in a study of cytomegalovirus exposure and HLA in healthy donors (dated by TCRdb to 2016 to 2017). Preparation of the library involved the immunoSEQ multiplex PCR assay. For the multiplex PCR, a mixture combining 60 forward primers for TCR Vbeta segments and 13 reverse primers for TCR Jbeta segments was used. The table was pulled from immuneACCESS by TCRdb, which kept in-frame rearrangements only. Such tables lose some clones; where checked, under half of the loss comes from unresolved V genes, and the rest has no known cause. This sample's table lists 70,000 to 80,000 clones. The ten largest clones add up to approximately 2.7% of the sample. The sequencing input was PBMCs. All receptors derive from a man in his forties in good health and CMV-seronegative.

This chain joins TRBV5-1 and TRBJ1-1, with TRBD1 identical over 9 bases. V was clipped by 0 bases and J by 4 bases; unmatched bases: 7. CDR3 length equals 16 residues. CDR1 is SGHRS and CDR2 is YFSETQ in the germline V gene. The CDR3 sequence is CASSLAMRTGATEAFF. CDR3 in DNA: TGCGCCAGCAGCTTGGCCATGCGGACAGGGGCCACTGAAGCTTTCTTT.

This chain connects TRBV29-1 to TRBJ1-1; D uncertain. The CDR3 contains 12 residues. Trimming removed 7 bases from V and 1 base from J, with 10 bases in between. Per germline, CDR1 SQVTM and CDR2 ANQGSEA. The CDR3 coding sequence is TGCAGCGCAGTAGCGGGGAACACTGAAGCTTTCTTT. It yields the protein CSAVAGNTEAFF.

The CDR3 spells CASSAQGGAGVPYEQYF. The DNA of the CDR3 is TGTGCCAGCTCAGCCCAGGGAGGAGCGGGGGTTCCCTACGAGCAGTACTTC. The chain is built from TRBV18 and TRBJ2-7, with 8 bases lining up with TRBD2. This CDR3 is built from 17 residues. Germline CDR1 KGHSH, CDR2 LQKENI. V trimming: 5 bases; J trimming: 2 bases; junction bases outside the gene matches: 14.

The chain couples TRBV29-1 to TRBJ1-2, with TRBD1 matching 9 bases. The trim removed 6 bases at V and 7 bases at J, leaving 9 bases unmatched. Germline values: CDR1 SQVTM, CDR2 ANQGSEA. This CDR3 region has 13 residues. The CDR3 spells CSVTGTGSGGYTF. CDR3 DNA: TGCAGCGTGACCGGGACAGGGTCCGGTGGCTACACCTTC.

The J gene is TRBJ1-1, the V gene TRBV10-3, with a possible D match to TRBD1 (5 bases). The CDR3 is made up of 15 amino acids. With 3 bases removed from V and 0 bases from J, the gap between germline ends came to 11 bases. The germline gives CDR1 ENHRY, CDR2 SYGVKD. CDR3 sequence reads: CAISDHQDMNTEAFF. CDR3 nucleotide sequence: TGTGCCATCAGTGACCACCAGGACATGAACACTGAAGCTTTCTTT.

J is TRBJ2-5 and V is TRBV6-1; 9 bases are a match to TRBD1. The J call is doubtful: the DNA matches TRBJ2-7 better. The CDR3 length is 14 residues. Germline lookup yields CDR1 MNHNS and CDR2 SASEGT. The CDR3: CASSEDRGIDEQYF. CDR3 DNA sequence: TGTGCCAGCAGTGAGGACAGGGGTATCGACGAGCAGTACTTC.

CDR3 DNA: TGTGCCAGCAGCCTTGACAGGGTCTCTGGAAACACCATATATTTT. This gives the protein CASSLDRVSGNTIYF. The chain couples TRBV5-6 to TRBJ1-3, with TRBD1 matching 7 bases. The germline V gene has CDR1 SGHDT and CDR2 YYEEEE. CDR3 length: 15 residues. With V trimmed by 4 bases and J by 0 bases, 4 bases remained unmatched.

The genes are TRBV11-1 and TRBJ2-7; 13 nucleotides align to TRBD2. The CDR3 loop spans 15 amino acids. Germline V gene data show CDR1 as SGHAT and CDR2 as FQDESV (reference sequence). After removal of 5 bases from V and 4 bases from J, the junction contained 5 bases not matched to a gene. The chain's CDR3 is CASSPQGLAGYEQYF. In DNA, the CDR3 is TGTGCCAGCAGCCCCCAGGGACTAGCGGGGTACGAGCAGTACTTC.

This chain joins TRBV29-1 and TRBJ1-1, with 7 positions matching TRBD1. The CDR3 extends over 11 amino acids. Per germline, CDR1 SQVTM and CDR2 ANQGSEA. V trimming: 5 bases; J trimming: 6 bases; junction bases outside the gene matches: 3. The CDR3 loop reads CSVSRGAEAFF. Here the CDR3 DNA reads TGCAGCGTTTCCAGGGGGGCTGAAGCTTTCTTT.

This chain links TRBV7-9 with TRBJ2-2; 10 bases are shared with TRBD1. The germline V gene encodes CDR1 SEHNR and CDR2 FQNEAQ (reference sequence). The V gene end was trimmed by 0 bases and the J gene end by 2 bases; junction bases not matched to a gene: 9. This CDR3 has 19 amino acids. Here the CDR3 DNA reads TGTGCCAGCAGCTTAGCCGGGACAGGGGAGTTCGGTAACACCGGGGAGCTGTTTTTT. Amino acid sequence: CASSLAGTGEFGNTGELFF.

The CDR3 DNA reads TGCAGTGCTAGACCAAAAGAGACCCAGTACTTC. It yields the protein CSARPKETQYF. The chain couples TRBV20-1 to TRBJ2-5; D remains unclear. This CDR3 is built from 11 residues. Per the germline V gene, CDR1 is DFQATT and CDR2 is SNEGSKA (reference sequence). The V end was cut by 2 bases, the J end by 3 bases, with 4 bases between.

The chain combines TRBV19 with TRBJ1-5; 9 bases fit TRBD1. Germline V gives CDR1 LNHDA, CDR2 SQIVND (reference sequence). This CDR3 contains 15 residues. The V and J ends lost 6 bases and 0 bases, in that order; junction bases with no gene match: 3. The DNA for the CDR3 is TGTGCCAGTAGGGGACAGGGCTATAGCAATCAGCCCCAGCATTTT. Translated, it gives CASRGQGYSNQPQHF.

The chain employs TRBV19 and TRBJ2-2; 9 bases match TRBD1. CDR1 and CDR2 (germline): LNHDA, SQIVND (reference sequence). Trimming removed 3 bases from V and 7 bases from J; junction bases left unmatched: 9. CDR3 length equals 16 residues. This CDR3 is CASSIGRTGAGGELFF. The CDR3 DNA is TGTGCCAGTAGTATTGGCCGGACAGGGGCCGGCGGGGAGCTGTTTTTT. Full variable domain (rest looked up from reference TRBV19 and TRBJ2-2): DGGITQSPKYLFRKEGQNVTLSCEQNLNHDAMYWYRQDPGQGLRLIYYSQIVNDFQKGDIAEGYSVSREKKESFPLTVTSAQKNPTAFYLCASSIGRTGAGGELFFGEGSRLTVL.

The gene calls are TRBV11-2 and TRBJ2-5; 12 bases agree with TRBD2. The CDR3 contains 16 residues. The germline V gene encodes CDR1 SGHAT and CDR2 FQNNGV. V lost 5 bases, J lost 4 bases, and 8 bases stayed unmatched. The CDR3 loop is CASSRLAGGLGETQYF. In DNA, the CDR3 is TGTGCCAGCAGCCGCCTAGCGGGGGGGCTGGGAGAGACCCAGTACTTC.

The rearrangement joins TRBV15 to TRBJ2-1; 8 bases are a match to TRBD1. Germline V gene data show CDR1 as LNHNV and CDR2 as YYDKDF (reference sequence). The CDR3 contains 15 residues. J was trimmed by 6 bases and V by 2 bases; bases with no gene match: 6. CDR3 loop: CATSRSDRAGNEQFF. The DNA of the CDR3 is TGTGCCACCAGCAGATCGGACAGGGCGGGCAATGAGCAGTTCTTC.

V gene TRBV28 combines with J gene TRBJ1-6; D might be TRBD1 (5 bases). The CDR3 spans 15 residues. Germline V gene data show CDR1 as MDHEN and CDR2 as SYDVKM. Deletions cut 6 bases from V and 10 bases from J, with 19 bases between. The CDR3 region has the DNA TGTGCCAGCAGCCCAATTAGCGGGGGTAGCTCACCCCTCCACTTT. This codes for CASSPISGGSSPLHF.

This chain uses TRBV6-1 with TRBJ1-4; TRBD1 matches at 8 bases. The CDR3 has 16 residues. V gave up 5 bases and J gave up 3 bases; unmatched junction bases: 8. Germline V gene data show CDR1 as MNHNS and CDR2 as SASEGT. CDR3 DNA: TGTGCCAGCAGTCAAGGAGTGACAGGGGCTAATGAAAAACTGTTTTTT. This codes for CASSQGVTGANEKLFF.

The chain recombines TRBV2 with TRBJ1-5; 8 bases are shared with TRBD1. Germline values: CDR1 SNHLY, CDR2 FYNNEI. V dropped 3 bases and J dropped 2; count of bases not matched to a gene: 6. This CDR3 is 16 amino acids long. The CDR3, as DNA: TGTGCCAGCAGTGAGGACAGGGCGAAACGCAATCAGCCCCAGCATTTT. It encodes CASSEDRAKRNQPQHF.

V gene TRBV15 combines with J gene TRBJ2-6, with D possibly being TRBD1 (6 bases). V shed 2 bases and J shed 1 base, with 9 bases lying between them. Germline values: CDR1 LNHNV, CDR2 YYDKDF (reference sequence). CDR3 length: 16 residues. The CDR3 region is CATSRNTGSGANVLTF. DNA of the CDR3: TGTGCCACCAGCAGAAACACAGGGTCTGGGGCCAACGTCCTGACTTTC.

This chain links TRBV7-2 with TRBJ1-6; maybe TRBD1 (6 bases). Germline V lookup: CDR1 SGHTA, CDR2 FQGNSA. V gave up 2 bases and J gave up 5 bases, with 13 bases separating them. This CDR3 has 16 residues. The CDR3 region is CASSLFPGANNSPLHF. DNA for the CDR3: TGTGCCAGCAGCTTATTCCCAGGGGCCAATAATTCACCCCTCCACTTT.

The chain links TRBV29-1 to TRBJ2-6; 7 bases are a match to TRBD1. J lost 2 bases, V lost 6 bases, and 4 bases had no gene match. This CDR3 has 14 amino acids. CDR1 SQVTM and CDR2 ANQGSEA come from the germline V gene. This CDR3 reads CSVTTGAGANVLTF. The CDR3 DNA sequence: TGCAGCGTCACCACAGGGGCTGGGGCCAACGTCCTGACTTTC.